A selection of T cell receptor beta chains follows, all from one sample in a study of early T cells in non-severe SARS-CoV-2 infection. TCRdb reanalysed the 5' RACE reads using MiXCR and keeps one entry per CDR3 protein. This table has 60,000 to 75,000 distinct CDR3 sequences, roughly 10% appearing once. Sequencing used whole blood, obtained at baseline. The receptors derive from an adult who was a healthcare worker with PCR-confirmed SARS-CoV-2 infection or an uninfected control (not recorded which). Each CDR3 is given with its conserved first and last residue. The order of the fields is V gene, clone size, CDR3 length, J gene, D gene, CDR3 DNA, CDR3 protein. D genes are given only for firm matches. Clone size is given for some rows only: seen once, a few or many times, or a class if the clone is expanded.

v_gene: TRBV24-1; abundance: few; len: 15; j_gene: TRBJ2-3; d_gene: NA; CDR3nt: TGTGCCACCAGTGATCCTACCCCCGAGGCAGATACGCAGTATTTT; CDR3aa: CATSDPTPEADTQYF
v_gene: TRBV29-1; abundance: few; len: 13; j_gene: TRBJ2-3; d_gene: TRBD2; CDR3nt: TGCAGCGTAGCGGGACCCGGCACAGATACGCAGTATTTT; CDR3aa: CSVAGPGTDTQYF
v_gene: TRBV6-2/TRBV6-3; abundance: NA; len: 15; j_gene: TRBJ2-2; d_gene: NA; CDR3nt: TGTGCCAGCAGTGTCGGGGTAGCGAACACCGGGGAGCTGTTTTTT; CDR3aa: CASSVGVANTGELFF
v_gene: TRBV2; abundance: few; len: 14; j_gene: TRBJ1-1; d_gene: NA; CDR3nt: TGTGCCAGCAGTCCACCGGGACGGAACACTGAAGCTTTCTTT; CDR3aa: CASSPPGRNTEAFF
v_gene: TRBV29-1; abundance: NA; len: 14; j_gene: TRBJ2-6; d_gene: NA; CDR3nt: TGCAGCGTCTACACAGGGTCTGGGGCCAACGTCCTGACTTTC; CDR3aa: CSVYTGSGANVLTF
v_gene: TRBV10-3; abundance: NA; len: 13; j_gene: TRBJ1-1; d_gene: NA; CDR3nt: TGTGCCATAAGACCCCGCTATAACACTGAAGCTTTCTTT; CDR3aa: CAIRPRYNTEAFF
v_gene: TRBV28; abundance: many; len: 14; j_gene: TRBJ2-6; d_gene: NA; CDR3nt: TGTGCCAGCAGTTACCGCTCTGGGGCCAACGTCCTGACTTTC; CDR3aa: CASSYRSGANVLTF
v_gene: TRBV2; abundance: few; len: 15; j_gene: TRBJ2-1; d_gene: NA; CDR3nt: TGTGCCAGCAGTGAAGTCCAAAAATCCTACAATGAGCAGTTCTTC; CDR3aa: CASSEVQKSYNEQFF
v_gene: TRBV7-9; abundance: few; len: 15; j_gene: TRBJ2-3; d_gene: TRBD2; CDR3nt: TGTGCCAGCAGCTGGGGGGGGACTAGAGCAGATACGCAGTATTTT; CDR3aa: CASSWGGTRADTQYF
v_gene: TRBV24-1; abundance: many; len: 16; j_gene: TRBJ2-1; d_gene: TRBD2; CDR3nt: TGTGCCACCAGTGATACTAGCGGGACTTCTAACAATGAGCAGTTCTTC; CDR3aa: CATSDTSGTSNNEQFF
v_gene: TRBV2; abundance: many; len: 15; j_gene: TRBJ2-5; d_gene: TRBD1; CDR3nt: TGTGCCAGCAGTGGACAGGGAACAAGACAAGAGACCCAGTACTTC; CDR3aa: CASSGQGTRQETQYF
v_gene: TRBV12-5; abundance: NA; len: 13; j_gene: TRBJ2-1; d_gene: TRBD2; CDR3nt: TGTGCTACCAGCGGGGGGTATAACAATGAGCAGTTCTTC; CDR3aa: CATSGGYNNEQFF
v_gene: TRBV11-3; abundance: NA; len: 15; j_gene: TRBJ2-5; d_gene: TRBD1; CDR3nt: TGTGCCAGCAGCTTCACACCCGGGACAGGGGAGACCCAGTACTTC; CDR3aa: CASSFTPGTGETQYF
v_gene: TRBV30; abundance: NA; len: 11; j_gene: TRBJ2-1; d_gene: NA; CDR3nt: TGTGCCTGGACGGGCTACAATGAGCAGTTCTTC; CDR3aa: CAWTGYNEQFF
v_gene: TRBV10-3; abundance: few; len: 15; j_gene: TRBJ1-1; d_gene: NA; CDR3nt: TGTGCCATCAGTGAGTTAAGGGGTTTGAACACTGAAGCTTTCTTT; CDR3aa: CAISELRGLNTEAFF
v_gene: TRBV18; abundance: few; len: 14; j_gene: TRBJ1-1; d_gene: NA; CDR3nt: TGTGCCAGCTCACCGACACTAACGAACACTGAAGCTTTCTTT; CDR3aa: CASSPTLTNTEAFF
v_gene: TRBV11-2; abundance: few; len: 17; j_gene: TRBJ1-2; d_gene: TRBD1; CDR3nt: TGTGCCAGCAGCTTAGGCTCTTCGGGACAGGGGCGAGATGGCTACACCTTC; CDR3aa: CASSLGSSGQGRDGYTF
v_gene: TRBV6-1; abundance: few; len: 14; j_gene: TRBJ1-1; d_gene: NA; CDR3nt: TGTGCCAGCAGTGTTTATAGGATGAACACTGAAGCTTTCTTT; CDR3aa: CASSVYRMNTEAFF
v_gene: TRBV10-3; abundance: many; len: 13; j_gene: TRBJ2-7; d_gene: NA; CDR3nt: TGTGCCATCCGCCGCGGGGAGGAATACGAGCAGTACTTC; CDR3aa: CAIRRGEEYEQYF
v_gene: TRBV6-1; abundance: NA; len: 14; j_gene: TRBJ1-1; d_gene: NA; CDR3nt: TGTGCCAGCAGAATGGGGGGGCCAAACACTGAAGCTTTCTTT; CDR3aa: CASRMGGPNTEAFF
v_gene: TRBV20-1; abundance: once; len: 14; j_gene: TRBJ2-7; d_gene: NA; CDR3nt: TGCAGTGCTTGGGGGAGACATCAGCCGTACGAGCAGTGCTTC; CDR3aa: CSAWGRHQPYEQCF
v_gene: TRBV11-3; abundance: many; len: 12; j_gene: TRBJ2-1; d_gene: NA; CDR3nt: TGTGCCAGCAGCTTAAAGTACAATGAGCAGTTCTTC; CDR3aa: CASSLKYNEQFF
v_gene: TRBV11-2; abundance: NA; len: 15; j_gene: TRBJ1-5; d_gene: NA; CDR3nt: TGTGCCAGCAGCTTAGGGGTCGAGGGCAATCAGCCCCAGCATTTT; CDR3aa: CASSLGVEGNQPQHF
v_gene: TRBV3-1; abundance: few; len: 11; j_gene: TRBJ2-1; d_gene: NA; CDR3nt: TGTGCCAGCAGCTGGGTAAATGAGCAGTTCTTC; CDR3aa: CASSWVNEQFF
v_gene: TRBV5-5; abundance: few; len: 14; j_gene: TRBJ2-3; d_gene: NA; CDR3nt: TGTGCCAGCAGCTTGAGCCTGTTACGGAATACGCAGTATTTT; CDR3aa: CASSLSLLRNTQYF
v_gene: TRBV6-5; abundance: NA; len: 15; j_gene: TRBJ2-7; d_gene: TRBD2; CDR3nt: TGTGCCAGCAGCTCCCCGGCGGGGGTTTCCTACGAGCAGTACTTC; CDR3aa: CASSSPAGVSYEQYF
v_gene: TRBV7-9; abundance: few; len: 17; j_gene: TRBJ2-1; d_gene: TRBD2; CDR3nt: TGTGCCAGCAGCTCGACCTCGAAAGGGCGGGAGTTGCATGAGCAGTTCTTC; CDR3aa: CASSSTSKGRELHEQFF
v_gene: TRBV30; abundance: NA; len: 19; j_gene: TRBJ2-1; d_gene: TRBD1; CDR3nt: TGTGCCTGGAGTGTACAGGGGTTGATTGGGAGCCGGATAGACAATGAGCAGTTCTTC; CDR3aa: CAWSVQGLIGSRIDNEQFF
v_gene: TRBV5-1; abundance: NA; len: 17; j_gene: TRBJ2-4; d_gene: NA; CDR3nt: TGCGCCAGCAGCTCCGTTCTGGGGGGATCGGCCAAAAACATTCAGTACTTC; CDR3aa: CASSSVLGGSAKNIQYF
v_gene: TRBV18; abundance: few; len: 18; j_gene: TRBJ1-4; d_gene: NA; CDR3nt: TGTGCCAGCTCATCTCCCCTTAGTGGTCGTGCGGGTAATGAAAAACTGTTTTTT; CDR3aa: CASSSPLSGRAGNEKLFF
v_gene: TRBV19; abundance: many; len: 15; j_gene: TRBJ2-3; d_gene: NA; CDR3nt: TGTGCCAGTAGTGTATCTGCGCAGAGCACAGATACGCAGTATTTT; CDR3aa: CASSVSAQSTDTQYF
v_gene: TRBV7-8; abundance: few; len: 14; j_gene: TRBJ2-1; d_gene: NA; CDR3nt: TGTGCCAGCAGCTCCCTGCAGTCTTACAATGAGCAGTTCTTC; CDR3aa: CASSSLQSYNEQFF
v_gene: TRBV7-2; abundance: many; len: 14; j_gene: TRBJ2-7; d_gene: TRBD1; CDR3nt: TGTGCCAGCAGCACCGACAGGGGCCCCTACGAGCAGTACTTC; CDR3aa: CASSTDRGPYEQYF
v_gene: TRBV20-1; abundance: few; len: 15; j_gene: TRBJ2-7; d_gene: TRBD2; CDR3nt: TGCAGTGCTATCAAAGAGGCGGGAGGGCCGAGTGAGCAGTACTTC; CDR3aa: CSAIKEAGGPSEQYF
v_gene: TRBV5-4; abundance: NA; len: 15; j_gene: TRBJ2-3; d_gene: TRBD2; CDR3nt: TGTGCCAGCAGCTTGGGGACTAGCAATCCAGATACGCAGTATTTT; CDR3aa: CASSLGTSNPDTQYF
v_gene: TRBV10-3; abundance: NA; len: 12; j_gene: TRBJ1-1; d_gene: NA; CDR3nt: TGTGCCATCCGTACAAGGGACACTGAAGCTTTCTTT; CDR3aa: CAIRTRDTEAFF
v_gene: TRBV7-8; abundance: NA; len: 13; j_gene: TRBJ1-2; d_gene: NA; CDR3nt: TGTGCCAGCAGCCTAACATCAAACAACCGTGACACCTTC; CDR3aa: CASSLTSNNRDTF
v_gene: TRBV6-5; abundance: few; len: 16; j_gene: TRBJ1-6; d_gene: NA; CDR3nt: TGTGCCAGCAGTTACTGGCAGGGCCGAAATAATTCACCCCTCCATTTT; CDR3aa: CASSYWQGRNNSPLHF
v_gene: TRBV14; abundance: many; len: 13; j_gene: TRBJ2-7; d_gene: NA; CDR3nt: TGTGCCAGCAGCCAACGCGGATTTTACGAGCAGTACTTC; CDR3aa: CASSQRGFYEQYF
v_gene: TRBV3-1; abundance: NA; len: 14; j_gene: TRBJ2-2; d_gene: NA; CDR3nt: TGTGCCAGCAGGCCCGCCGCGAACACCGGGGAGCTGTTTTTT; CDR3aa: CASRPAANTGELFF
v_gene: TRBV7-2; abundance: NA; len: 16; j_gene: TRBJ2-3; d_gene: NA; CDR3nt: TGTGCCAGCAGCTTAGTTTCCGGGCGGAGCACAGATACGCAGTATTTT; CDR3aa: CASSLVSGRSTDTQYF
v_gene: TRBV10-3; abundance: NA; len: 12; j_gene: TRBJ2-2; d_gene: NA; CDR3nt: TGTGCCATCAGTGAGAACGCCGGGGAGCTGTTTTTT; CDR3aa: CAISENAGELFF
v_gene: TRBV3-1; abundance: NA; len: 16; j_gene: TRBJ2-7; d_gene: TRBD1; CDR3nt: TGTGCCAGCAGCCTATCGACGGGACAGGGGGCCTACGAGCAGTACTTC; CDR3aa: CASSLSTGQGAYEQYF
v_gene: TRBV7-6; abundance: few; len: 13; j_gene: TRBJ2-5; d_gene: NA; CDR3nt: TGTGCCAGCAGCTTTGGAGGGGCTTGGACCCAGTACTTC; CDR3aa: CASSFGGAWTQYF
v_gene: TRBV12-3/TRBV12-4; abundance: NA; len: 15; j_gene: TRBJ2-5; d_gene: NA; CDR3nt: TGTGCCAGCAGTACAAGGACAGAGCTCGTGGAGACCCAGTACTTC; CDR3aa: CASSTRTELVETQYF